This passage covers 9 T cell receptor beta chains from one sample sequenced in a study of shared clonotypes between healthy human individuals. TCRdb keeps only in-frame clones here, not all; method: immunoSEQ multiplex PCR. The table has 1,500,000 or so clones, roughly 98.5% seen once. The source material was naive CD4+ T cells sorted from blood. The subset here: CD45RA+ positively selected. Source of these receptors: a man under 40 in good health.

This chain links TRBV12-5 with TRBJ2-3; TRBD1 matches 7 bases. The V gene's germline CDR1 is LGHNT and CDR2 FRNRAP. The V and J ends lost 3 bases and 2 bases, in that order; junction bases with no gene match: 20. There are 20 residues in the CDR3. CDR3 DNA: TGTGCTAGTGGTTTTGGTCTAATTCTTACGGGACAGACCGTCACAGATACGCAGTATTTT. It specifies CASGFGLILTGQTVTDTQYF.

Concerning this clone: It is unclear where the CDR3 begins or ends on the DNA, so no DNA is shown, and the CDR3 is as TCRdb lists it. The chain is built from TRBV25-1 and TRBJ1-2; the table assigns TRBD1, which was not confirmed against the DNA. Germline V gives CDR1 MGHDK, CDR2 SYGVNS. The CDR3 is 12 amino acids in total, end residues counted. The CDR3 is CASSEWGQGSYF.

The rearrangement uses TRBV29-1 and TRBJ2-3; no reliable D call. V was trimmed by 5 bases and J by 2 bases, leaving 8 bases between them. CDR1 is SQVTM and CDR2 is ANQGSEA in the germline V gene. The length of the CDR3 is 12 residues. This CDR3 is CSVREDTDTQYF. In DNA form, the CDR3 reads TGCAGCGTTCGTGAGGACACAGATACGCAGTATTTT.

On this clone: The identical CDR3 is also encoded by other nucleotide sequences in the sample. V is TRBV6-6 and J is TRBJ2-1; D gene uncertain. This CDR3 comprises 11 residues. V was clipped by 2 bases and J by 7 bases, with 3 bases between them. The germline gives CDR1 MNHNY, CDR2 SVGAGI (reference sequence). The CDR3 reads CASSYPNEQFF. CDR3 in DNA: TGTGCCAGCAGTTACCCGAATGAGCAGTTCTTC.

V and J are TRBV5-1 and TRBJ2-5, with D perhaps being TRBD1 or TRBD2 (6 bases each). Germline V gives CDR1 SGHRS, CDR2 YFSETQ. The V and J ends lost 0 bases and 4 bases respectively, with 10 bases between them. This CDR3 has 14 residues. CDR3 nucleotides: TGCGCCAGCAGCTTGGTCGGGGGCGTAGAGACCCAGTACTTC. This codes for CASSLVGGVETQYF.

The J gene is TRBJ2-7, the V gene TRBV28; 7 bases match TRBD2. The junction had 14 bases not matched to a gene; V was cut back by 10 bases and J by 5 bases. The CDR3 has 14 amino acids. Looked up from germline, CDR1 is MDHEN and CDR2 is SYDVKM. CDR3 amino acids: CATAGPTAGDEQYF. Written as DNA, the CDR3 is TGTGCCACAGCGGGGCCTACGGCGGGCGACGAGCAGTACTTC.

The chain recombines TRBV27 with TRBJ2-3; TRBD1 aligns across 9 bases. From germline, CDR1 is MNHEY and CDR2 SMNVEV (reference sequence). The CDR3 sequence is 18 residues long. V trimming: 5 bases; J trimming: 1 base; junction bases outside the gene matches: 13. CDR3 bases: TGTGCCAGCAGTAGTGGCTGGACAGGGGAAATAGGCACAGATACGCAGTATTTT. It specifies CASSSGWTGEIGTDTQYF.

About this clone itself: Other DNA sequences in the same sample also yield this CDR3. The rearrangement uses TRBV29-1 and TRBJ2-7; no clear D gene. This CDR3 has 11 amino acids. The germline gives CDR1 SQVTM, CDR2 ANQGSEA. V was cut by 5 bases and J by 1 base, with 6 bases left in between. CDR3 DNA sequence: TGCAGCGTTTCTTCGTCCTACGAGCAGTACTTC. Translation: CSVSSSYEQYF.

This clone was recorded only once. The rearrangement uses TRBV15 and TRBJ1-4; D is undetermined. The V end was cut by 0 bases, the J end by 7 bases, with 9 bases between. CDR1 LNHNV and CDR2 YYDKDF come from the germline V gene (reference sequence). This CDR3 has 14 amino acids. In nucleotides, the CDR3 is TGTGCCACCAGCAGAGATTTTATTAGTGAAAAACTGTTTTTT. This encodes CATSRDFISEKLFF.